The entry below gives a single T cell receptor beta chain sequence along with its context. The antigen remains undetermined. This sample was taken from a study of a mutant IDH1 vaccine in newly diagnosed glioma. Study-level background: Vaccination started 4-6 weeks after radiotherapy alone, or with temozolomide cycles. Patients under treatment included approximately 62% males and roughly 40% females and had a mean age of approximately 44 years. Patients got radiotherapy, temozolomide, or both beforehand, and most got both. General study findings and limits: In 85% to 95% of patients, immune responses induced by the vaccine occurred.

Stated time point: week 23, last vaccination. Vaccination used 300 ug of mutant IDH1 20-mer peptide per dose, with topical imiquimod. Sequencing used immunoSEQ multiplex PCR; TCRdb keeps in-frame clones, though not all of them. The sample lists tens of thousands of clones; approximately 87% were seen once. CDR1 is MGHRA and CDR2 is YSYEKL in the germline V gene. The germline V and J ends were trimmed by 6 bases and 8 bases, with 19 bases remaining between them. This CDR3 is built from 14 residues. The specimen comprised PBMCs, sampled from a glioma patient whose treatment included an IDH1 peptide vaccine. The V and J genes are TRBV4-1 and TRBJ1-2; perhaps TRBD1 as D (5 bases). This clonotype originated in a man aged 40-55 years with glioma. The CDR3 nucleotides read TGCGCCAGCAGACTAGGACACTCCGTGGAGGGCTACACCTTC. Its translation: CASRLGHSVEGYTF.